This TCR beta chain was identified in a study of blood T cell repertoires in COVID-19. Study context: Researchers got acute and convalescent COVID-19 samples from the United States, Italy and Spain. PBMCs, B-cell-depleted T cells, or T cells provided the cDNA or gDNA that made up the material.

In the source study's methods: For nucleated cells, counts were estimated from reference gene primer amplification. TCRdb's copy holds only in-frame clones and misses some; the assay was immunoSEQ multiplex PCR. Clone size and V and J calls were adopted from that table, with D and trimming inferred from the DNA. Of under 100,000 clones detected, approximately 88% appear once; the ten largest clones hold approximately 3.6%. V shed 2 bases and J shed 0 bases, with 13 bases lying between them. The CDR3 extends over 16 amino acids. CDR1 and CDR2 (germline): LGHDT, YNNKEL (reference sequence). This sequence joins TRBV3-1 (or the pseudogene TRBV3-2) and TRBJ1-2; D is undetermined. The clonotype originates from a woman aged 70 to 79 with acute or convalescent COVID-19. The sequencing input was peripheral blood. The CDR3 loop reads CASSQFAAAPNYGYTF. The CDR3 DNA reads TGTGCCAGCAGCCAATTTGCGGCAGCCCCTAACTATGGCTACACCTTC.